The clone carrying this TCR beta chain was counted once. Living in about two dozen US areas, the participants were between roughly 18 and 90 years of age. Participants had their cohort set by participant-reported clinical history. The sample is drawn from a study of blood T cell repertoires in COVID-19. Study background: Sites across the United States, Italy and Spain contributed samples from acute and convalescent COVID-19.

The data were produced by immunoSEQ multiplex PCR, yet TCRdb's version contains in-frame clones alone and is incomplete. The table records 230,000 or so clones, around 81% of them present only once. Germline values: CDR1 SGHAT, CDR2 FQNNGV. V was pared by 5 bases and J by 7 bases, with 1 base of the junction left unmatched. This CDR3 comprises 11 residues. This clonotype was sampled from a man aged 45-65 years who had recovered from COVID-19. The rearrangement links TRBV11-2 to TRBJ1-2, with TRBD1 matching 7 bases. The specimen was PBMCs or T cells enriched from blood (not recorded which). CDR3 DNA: TGTGCCAGCAGCCACAGGGGTGGCTACACCTTC. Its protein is CASSHRGGYTF.